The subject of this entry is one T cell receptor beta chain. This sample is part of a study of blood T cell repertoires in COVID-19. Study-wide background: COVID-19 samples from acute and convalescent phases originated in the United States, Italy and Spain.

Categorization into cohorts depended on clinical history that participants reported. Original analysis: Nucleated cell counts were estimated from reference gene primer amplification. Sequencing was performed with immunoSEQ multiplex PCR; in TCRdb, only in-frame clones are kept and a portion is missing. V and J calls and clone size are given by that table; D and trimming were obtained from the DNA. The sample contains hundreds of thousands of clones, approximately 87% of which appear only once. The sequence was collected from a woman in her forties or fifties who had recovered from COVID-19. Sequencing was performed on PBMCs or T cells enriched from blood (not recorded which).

Here the CDR3 reads CASSFLAGGREAKNIQYF. CDR3 nucleotides: TGTGCCAGCAGTTTTTTAGCGGGGGGCAGGGAAGCCAAAAACATTCAGTACTTC. The chain recombines TRBV28 with TRBJ2-4; 10 nucleotides match TRBD2. From germline, CDR1 is MDHEN and CDR2 SYDVKM. V was clipped by 3 bases and J by 0 bases; unmatched bases: 8. The CDR3 is made up of 18 amino acids.